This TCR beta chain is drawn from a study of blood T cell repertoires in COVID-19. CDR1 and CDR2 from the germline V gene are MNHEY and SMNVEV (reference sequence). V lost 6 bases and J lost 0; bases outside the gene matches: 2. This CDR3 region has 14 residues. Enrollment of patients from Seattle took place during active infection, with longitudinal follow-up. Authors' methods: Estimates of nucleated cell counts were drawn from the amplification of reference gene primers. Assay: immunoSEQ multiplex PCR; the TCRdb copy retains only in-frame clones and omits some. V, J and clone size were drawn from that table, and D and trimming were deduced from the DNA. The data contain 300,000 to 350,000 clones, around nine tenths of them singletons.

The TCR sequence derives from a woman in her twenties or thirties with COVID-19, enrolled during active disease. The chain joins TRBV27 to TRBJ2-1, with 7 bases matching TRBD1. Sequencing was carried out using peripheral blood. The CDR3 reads CASRTGSSYNEQFF. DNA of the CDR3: TGTGCCAGCAGGACAGGGAGCTCCTACAATGAGCAGTTCTTC.